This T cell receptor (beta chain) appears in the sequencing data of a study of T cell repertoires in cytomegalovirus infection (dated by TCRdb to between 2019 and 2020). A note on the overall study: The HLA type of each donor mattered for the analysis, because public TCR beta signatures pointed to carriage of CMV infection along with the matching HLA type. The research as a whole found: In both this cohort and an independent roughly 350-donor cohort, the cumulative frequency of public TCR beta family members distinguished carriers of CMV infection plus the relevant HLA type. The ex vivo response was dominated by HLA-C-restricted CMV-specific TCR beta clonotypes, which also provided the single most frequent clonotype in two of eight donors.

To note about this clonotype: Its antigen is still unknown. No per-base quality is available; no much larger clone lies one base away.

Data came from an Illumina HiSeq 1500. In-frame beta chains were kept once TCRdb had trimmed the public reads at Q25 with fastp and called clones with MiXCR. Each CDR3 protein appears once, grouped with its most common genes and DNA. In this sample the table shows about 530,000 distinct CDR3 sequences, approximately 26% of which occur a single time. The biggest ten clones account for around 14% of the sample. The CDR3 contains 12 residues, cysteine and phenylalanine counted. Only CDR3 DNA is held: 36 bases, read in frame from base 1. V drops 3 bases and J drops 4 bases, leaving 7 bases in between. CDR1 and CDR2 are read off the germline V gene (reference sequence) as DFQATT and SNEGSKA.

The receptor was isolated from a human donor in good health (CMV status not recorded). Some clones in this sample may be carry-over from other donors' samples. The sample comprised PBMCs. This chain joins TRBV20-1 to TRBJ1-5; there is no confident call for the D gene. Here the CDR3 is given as CSASRVNQPQHF. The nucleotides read TGCAGTGCTAGTAGGGTAAATCAGCCCCAGCATTTT.